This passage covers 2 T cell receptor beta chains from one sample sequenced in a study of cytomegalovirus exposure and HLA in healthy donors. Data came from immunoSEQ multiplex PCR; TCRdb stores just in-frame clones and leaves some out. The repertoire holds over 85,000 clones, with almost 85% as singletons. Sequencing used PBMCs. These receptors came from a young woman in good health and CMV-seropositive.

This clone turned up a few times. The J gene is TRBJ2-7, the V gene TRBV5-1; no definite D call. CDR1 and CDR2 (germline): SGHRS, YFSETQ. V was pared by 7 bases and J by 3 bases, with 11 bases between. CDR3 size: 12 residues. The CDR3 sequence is CASHPRFYEQYF. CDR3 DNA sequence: TGCGCCAGCCACCCGCGATTCTACGAGCAGTACTTC.

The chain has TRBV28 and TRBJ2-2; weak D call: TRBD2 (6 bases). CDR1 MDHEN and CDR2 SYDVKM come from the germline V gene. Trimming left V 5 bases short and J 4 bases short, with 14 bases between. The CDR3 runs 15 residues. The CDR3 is CASSNPGLLTGELFF. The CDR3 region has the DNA TGTGCCAGCAGTAACCCGGGACTTCTCACCGGGGAGCTGTTTTTT.